This T cell receptor (beta chain) was obtained from a study of T cell responses to AZD1222 COVID-19 vaccine. Study context: Pooled in the analysis were second doses at about 4 or about 12 weeks. Findings and caveats of the study: After the peak T cell response, and only then, were repertoires sampled. The sample set comprised mostly white British donors with more females, and clonal diversity was possibly underestimated.

Sequencing used immunoSEQ multiplex PCR; TCRdb keeps in-frame clones, though not all of them. Counted here are 180,000 or so clones, 88% occurring once; the ten biggest clones make up approximately 8%. Germline loops: CDR1 MNHEY, CDR2 SVGAGI. The CDR3 is 15 residues long. V lost 5 bases and J lost 2, with 15 bases in between. A remark on this clone: The antigen is unknown.

The chain carries TRBV6-5 and TRBJ1-1, with D tentatively TRBD1 (6 bases). The source of this sequence is an adult in good health. The source material was peripheral blood, sampled on day 0 of AZD1222 vaccination. Here the CDR3 DNA reads TGTGCCAGCAGTAGCACGAGACAGGTCAACACTGAAGCTTTCTTT. It encodes CASSSTRQVNTEAFF.